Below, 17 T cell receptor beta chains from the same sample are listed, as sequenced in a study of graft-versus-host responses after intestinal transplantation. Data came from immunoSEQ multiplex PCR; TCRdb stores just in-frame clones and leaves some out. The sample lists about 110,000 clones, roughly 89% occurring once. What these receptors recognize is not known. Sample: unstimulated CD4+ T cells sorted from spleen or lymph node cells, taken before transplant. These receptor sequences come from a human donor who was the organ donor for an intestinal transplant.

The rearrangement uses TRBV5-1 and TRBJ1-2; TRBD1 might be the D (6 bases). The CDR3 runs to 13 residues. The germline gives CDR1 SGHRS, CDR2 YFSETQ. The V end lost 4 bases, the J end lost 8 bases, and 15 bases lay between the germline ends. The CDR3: CASSDQGTGGYTF. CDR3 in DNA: TGCGCCAGCAGCGATCAGGGGACGGGAGGCTACACCTTC.

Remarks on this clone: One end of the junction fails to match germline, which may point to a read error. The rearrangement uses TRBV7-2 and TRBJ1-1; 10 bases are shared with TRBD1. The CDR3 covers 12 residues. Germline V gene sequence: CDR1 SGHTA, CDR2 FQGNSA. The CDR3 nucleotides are TGTGCCAGCAGCTCCTTGACAGGGGGCCCAGAGTTT. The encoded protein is CASSSLTGGPEF.

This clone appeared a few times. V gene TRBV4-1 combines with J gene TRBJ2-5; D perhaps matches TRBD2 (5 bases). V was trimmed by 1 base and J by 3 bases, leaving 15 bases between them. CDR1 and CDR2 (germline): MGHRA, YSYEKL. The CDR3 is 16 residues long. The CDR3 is CASSQVQSSRKETQYF. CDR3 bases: TGCGCCAGCAGCCAAGTACAATCTAGCAGGAAAGAGACCCAGTACTTC.

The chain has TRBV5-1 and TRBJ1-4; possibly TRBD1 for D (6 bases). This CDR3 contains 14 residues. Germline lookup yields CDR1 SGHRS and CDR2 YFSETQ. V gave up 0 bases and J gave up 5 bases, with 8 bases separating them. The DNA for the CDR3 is TGCGCCAGCAGCTTGGGACAGGAGAATGAAAAACTGTTTTTT. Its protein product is CASSLGQENEKLFF.

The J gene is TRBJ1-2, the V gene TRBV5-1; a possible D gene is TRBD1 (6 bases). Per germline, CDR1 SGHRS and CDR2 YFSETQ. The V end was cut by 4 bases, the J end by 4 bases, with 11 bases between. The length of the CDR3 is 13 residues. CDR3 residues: CASSLNRAYGYTF. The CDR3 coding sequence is TGCGCCAGCAGCCTAAACAGGGCCTATGGCTACACCTTC.

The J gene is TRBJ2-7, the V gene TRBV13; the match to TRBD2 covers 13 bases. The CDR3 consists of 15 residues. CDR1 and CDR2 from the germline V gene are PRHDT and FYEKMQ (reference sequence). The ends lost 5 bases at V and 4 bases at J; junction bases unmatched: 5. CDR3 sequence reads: CASSPGLAGSYEQYF. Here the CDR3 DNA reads TGTGCCAGCAGCCCGGGACTAGCGGGATCGTACGAGCAGTACTTC. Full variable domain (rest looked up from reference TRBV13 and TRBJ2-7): AAGVIQSPRHLIKEKRETATLKCYPIPRHDTVYWYQQGPGQDPQFLISFYEKMQSDKGSIPDRFSAQQFSDYHSELNMSSLELGDSALYFCASSPGLAGSYEQYFGPGTRLTVT.

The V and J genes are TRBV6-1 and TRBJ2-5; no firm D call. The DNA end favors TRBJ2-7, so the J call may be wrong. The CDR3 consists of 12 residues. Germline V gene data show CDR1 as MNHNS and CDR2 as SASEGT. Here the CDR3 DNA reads TGTGCCAGCAAATCAAGGAACTACGAGCAGTACTTC. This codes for CASKSRNYEQYF.

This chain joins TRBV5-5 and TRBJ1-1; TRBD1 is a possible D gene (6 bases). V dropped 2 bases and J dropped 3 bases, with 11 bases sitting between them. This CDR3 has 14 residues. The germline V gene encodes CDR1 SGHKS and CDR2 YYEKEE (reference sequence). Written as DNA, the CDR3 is TGTGCCAGCAGCTTTAACAGGGCTTACACTGAAGCTTTCTTT. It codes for CASSFNRAYTEAFF.

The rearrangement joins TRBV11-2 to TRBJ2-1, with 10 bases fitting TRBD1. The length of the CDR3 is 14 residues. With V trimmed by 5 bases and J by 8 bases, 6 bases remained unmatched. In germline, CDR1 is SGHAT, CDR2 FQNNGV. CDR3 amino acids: CASSQRDRGDEQFF. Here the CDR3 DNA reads TGTGCCAGCAGCCAAAGGGACAGGGGCGATGAGCAGTTCTTC.

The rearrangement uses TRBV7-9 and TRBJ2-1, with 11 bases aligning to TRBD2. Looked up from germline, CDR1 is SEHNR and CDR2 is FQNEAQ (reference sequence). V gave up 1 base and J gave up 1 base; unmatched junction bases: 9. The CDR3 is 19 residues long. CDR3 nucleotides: TGTGCCAGCAGCTTAGATCGGCTAGCGGGAGGAATGTCCTACAATGAGCAGTTCTTC. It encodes CASSLDRLAGGMSYNEQFF. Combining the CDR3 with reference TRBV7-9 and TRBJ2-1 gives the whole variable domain DTGVSQNPRHKITKRGQNVTFRCDPISEHNRLYWYRQTLGQGPEFLTYFQNEAQLEKSRLLSDRFSAERPKGSFSTLEIQRTEQGDSAMYLCASSLDRLAGGMSYNEQFFGPGTRLTVL.

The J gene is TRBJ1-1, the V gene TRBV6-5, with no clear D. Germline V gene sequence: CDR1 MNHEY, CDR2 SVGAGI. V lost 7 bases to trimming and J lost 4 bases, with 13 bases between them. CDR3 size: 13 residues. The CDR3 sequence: CASTAPGITEAFF. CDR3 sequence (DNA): TGTGCCAGCACCGCACCTGGAATCACTGAAGCTTTCTTT.

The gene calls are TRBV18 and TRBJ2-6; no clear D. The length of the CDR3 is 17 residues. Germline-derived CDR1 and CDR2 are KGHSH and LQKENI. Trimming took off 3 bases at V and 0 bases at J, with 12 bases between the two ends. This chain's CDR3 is CASSPSPTVSGANVLTF. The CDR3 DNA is TGTGCCAGCTCACCTTCCCCCACCGTCTCTGGGGCCAACGTCCTGACTTTC.

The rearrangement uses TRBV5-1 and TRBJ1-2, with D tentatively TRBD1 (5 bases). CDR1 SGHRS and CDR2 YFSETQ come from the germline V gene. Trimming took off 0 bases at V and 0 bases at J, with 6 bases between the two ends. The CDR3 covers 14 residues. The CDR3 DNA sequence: TGCGCCAGCAGCTTGGGGACACCTAACTATGGCTACACCTTC. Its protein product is CASSLGTPNYGYTF.

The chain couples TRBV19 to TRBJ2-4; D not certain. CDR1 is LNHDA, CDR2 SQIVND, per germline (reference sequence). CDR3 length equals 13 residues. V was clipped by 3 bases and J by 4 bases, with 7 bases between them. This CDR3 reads CASSITEKNIQYF. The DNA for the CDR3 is TGTGCCAGTAGTATTACAGAAAAAAACATTCAGTACTTC.

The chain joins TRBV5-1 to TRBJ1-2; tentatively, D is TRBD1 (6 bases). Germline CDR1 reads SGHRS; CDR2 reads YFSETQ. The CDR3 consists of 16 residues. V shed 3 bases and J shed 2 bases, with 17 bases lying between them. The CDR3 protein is CASSWGHRDTNYGYTF. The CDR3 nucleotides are TGCGCCAGCAGCTGGGGACACCGGGACACCAACTATGGCTACACCTTC.

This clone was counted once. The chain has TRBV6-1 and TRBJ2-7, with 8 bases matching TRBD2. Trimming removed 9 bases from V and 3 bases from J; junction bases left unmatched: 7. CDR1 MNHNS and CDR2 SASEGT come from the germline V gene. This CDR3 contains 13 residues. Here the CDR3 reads CASASGSFYEQYF. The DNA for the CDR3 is TGTGCCAGTGCGAGCGGGAGTTTCTACGAGCAGTACTTC.

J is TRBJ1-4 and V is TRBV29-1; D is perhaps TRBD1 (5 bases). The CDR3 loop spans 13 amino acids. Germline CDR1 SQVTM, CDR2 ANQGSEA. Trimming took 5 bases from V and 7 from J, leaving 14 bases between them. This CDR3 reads CSVKRGGSEKLFF. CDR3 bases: TGCAGCGTTAAGCGTGGGGGGAGTGAAAAACTGTTTTTT.